The subject of this entry is one TCR beta chain. 60 Vbeta and 13 Jbeta primers were used in PCR. TCRdb's table, derived via immunoSEQ multiplex PCR, lists solely in-frame clones and lacks some. The sample shows about 140,000 clones, roughly 73% of them seen only once. Germline CDR1 reads SGHNT; CDR2 reads YENEEA. The CDR3 runs to 17 residues. V was shortened by 2 bases and J by 0 bases, with 11 bases between the two germline ends. These data originate in a study of cytomegalovirus exposure and HLA in healthy donors. The chain couples TRBV11-3 to TRBJ1-6, with D unclear. The receptor's source is a man between 35 and 55 years old in good health and CMV-seronegative. Sequencing was carried out using PBMCs. The CDR3 sequence: CASSLLSHSSYNSPLHF. In nucleotides, the CDR3 is TGTGCCAGCAGCTTATTGTCCCACAGCTCCTATAATTCACCCCTCCACTTT. The complete variable domain, with remaining parts taken from reference TRBV11-3 and TRBJ1-6, reads EAGVVQSPRYKIIEKKQPVAFWCNPISGHNTLYWYLQNLGQGPELLIRYENEEAVDDSQLPKDRFSAERLKGVDSTLKIQPAELGDSAVYLCASSLLSHSSYNSPLHFGNGTRLTVT.